This TCR beta chain was profiled in a study of cytomegalovirus exposure and HLA in healthy donors. Germline values: CDR1 GTSNPN, CDR2 SVGIG (reference sequence). This CDR3 is 15 amino acids long. V was pared by 0 bases and J by 8 bases, with 8 bases of the junction left unmatched. This clone was seen a few times. PCR amplification relied on 60 Vbeta primers (plus 13 Jbeta primers). Measured with immunoSEQ multiplex PCR; TCRdb has only the in-frame clones, and not every one. Of more than 150,000 clones listed, over 65% were seen once; the top ten hold roughly 1.5%. The receptor comes from a man aged 18-30 years in good health and CMV-seronegative. The sequenced sample was PBMCs. The V and J genes are TRBV30 and TRBJ1-2, with 11 bases aligning to TRBD1. This CDR3 is CAWSVRTGGARGYTF. In DNA, the CDR3 is TGTGCCTGGAGTGTACGGACAGGGGGCGCGAGGGGCTACACCTTC.